The clone carrying this T cell receptor (beta chain) was counted ten times or more. Its target is unknown. The source of the sample is a study of blood T cells in healthy people across ages. A second PCR of roughly 7 to 11 cycles used a sample-barcoded 5' primer and a J-beta primer mix. Each cDNA molecule received a tag from a template-switch adaptor that had 12 random nucleotides. Every sample returned 2.5 million or more CDR3-containing paired-end reads. MiXCR, applied by TCRdb to the 5' RACE reads, yields one record per CDR3 protein. Found here are 600,000 or so distinct CDR3 sequences, about 28% of them singletons; the top ten hold around 14%. Study findings and constraints: Whereas aged donors had fewer naive CD4+ cells, long-lived donors had more of them and higher diversity.

The sample, about 9.2 milliliters of peripheral blood, was drawn from each donor. V lost 5 bases and J lost 2, with 17 bases in between. The length of the CDR3 is 16 residues. Germline CDR1 and CDR2: SGHVS and FQNEAQ. This clonotype was sampled from a woman older than 75 in good health. The specimen sequenced was blood. The V call is TRBV7-8, the J call TRBJ2-3, with a tentative D call TRBD2 (6 bases). The CDR3 loop reads CASSARTSRNTDTQYF. The CDR3 nucleotides are TGTGCCAGCAGCGCCCGAACTAGCCGTAACACAGATACGCAGTATTTT.